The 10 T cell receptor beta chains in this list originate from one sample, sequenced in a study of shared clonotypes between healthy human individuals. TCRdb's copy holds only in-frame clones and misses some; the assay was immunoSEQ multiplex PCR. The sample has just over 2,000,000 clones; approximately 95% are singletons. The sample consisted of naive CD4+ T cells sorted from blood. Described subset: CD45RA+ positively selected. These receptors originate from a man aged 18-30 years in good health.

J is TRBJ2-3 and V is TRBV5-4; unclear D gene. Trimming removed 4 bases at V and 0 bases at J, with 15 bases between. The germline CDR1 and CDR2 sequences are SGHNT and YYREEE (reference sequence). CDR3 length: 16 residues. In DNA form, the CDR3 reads TGTGCCAGCAGCCCCGTTGAGCGCTTAAGCACAGATACGCAGTATTTT. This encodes CASSPVERLSTDTQYF. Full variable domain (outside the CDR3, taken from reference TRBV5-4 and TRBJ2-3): ETGVTQSPTHLIKTRGQQVTLRCSSQSGHNTVSWYQQALGQGPQFIFQYYREEENGRGNFPPRFSGLQFPNYSSELNVNALELDDSALYLCASSPVERLSTDTQYFGPGTRLTVL.

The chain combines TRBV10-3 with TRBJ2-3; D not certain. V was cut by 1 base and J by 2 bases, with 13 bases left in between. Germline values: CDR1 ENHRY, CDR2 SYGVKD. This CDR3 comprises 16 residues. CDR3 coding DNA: TGTGCCATCAGTGAGTTTGCGTCTCTGGTCACAGATACGCAGTATTTT. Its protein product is CAISEFASLVTDTQYF.

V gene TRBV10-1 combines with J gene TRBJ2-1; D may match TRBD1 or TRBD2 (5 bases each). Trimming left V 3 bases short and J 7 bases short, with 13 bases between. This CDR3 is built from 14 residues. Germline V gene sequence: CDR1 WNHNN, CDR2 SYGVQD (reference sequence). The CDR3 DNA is TGCGCCAGCAGTGACTCGCCCGAGGGGAATGAGCAGTTCTTC. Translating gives CASSDSPEGNEQFF.

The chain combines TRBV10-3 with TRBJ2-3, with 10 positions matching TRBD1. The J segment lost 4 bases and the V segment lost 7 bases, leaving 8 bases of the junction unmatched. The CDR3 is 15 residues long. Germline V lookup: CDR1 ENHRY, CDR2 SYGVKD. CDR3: CAIKPDRGMADTQYF. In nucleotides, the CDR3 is TGTGCCATCAAGCCGGACAGGGGGATGGCAGATACGCAGTATTTT.

The CDR3 DNA reads as TGTGCCAGCAGCTTTGAGTTAGCTTCCTACGAGCAGTACTTC. Translating it yields CASSFELASYEQYF. The chain joins TRBV7-9 to TRBJ2-7, with D unclear. This CDR3 region has 14 residues. Trimming left V 3 bases short and J 1 base short, with 10 bases between. Germline-derived CDR1 and CDR2 are SEHNR and FQNEAQ (reference sequence). The complete variable domain, with remaining parts taken from reference TRBV7-9 and TRBJ2-7, reads DTGVSQNPRHKITKRGQNVTFRCDPISEHNRLYWYRQTLGQGPEFLTYFQNEAQLEKSRLLSDRFSAERPKGSFSTLEIQRTEQGDSAMYLCASSFELASYEQYFGPGTRLTVT.

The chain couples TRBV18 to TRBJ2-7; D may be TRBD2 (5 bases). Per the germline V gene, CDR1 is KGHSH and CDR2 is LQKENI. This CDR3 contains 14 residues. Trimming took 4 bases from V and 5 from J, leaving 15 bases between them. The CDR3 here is CASSRAGVPDEQYF. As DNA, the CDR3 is TGTGCCAGCTCACGAGCCGGGGTACCGGACGAGCAGTACTTC. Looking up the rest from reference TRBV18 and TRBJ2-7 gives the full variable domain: NAGVMQNPRHLVRRRGQEARLRCSPMKGHSHVYWYRQLPEEGLKFMVYLQKENIIDESGMPKERFSAEFPKEGPSILRIQQVVRGDSAAYFCASSRAGVPDEQYFGPGTRLTVT.

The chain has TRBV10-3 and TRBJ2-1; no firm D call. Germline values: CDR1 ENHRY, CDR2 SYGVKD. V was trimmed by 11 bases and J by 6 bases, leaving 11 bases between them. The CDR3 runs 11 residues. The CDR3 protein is CAVGSLNEQFF. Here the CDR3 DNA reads TGTGCCGTCGGGTCGCTCAATGAGCAGTTCTTC.

In DNA form, the CDR3 reads TGTGCCAGCAGTGAATATCGAAGGACAGGGGAAGACACCATATATTTT. Amino acid sequence: CASSEYRRTGEDTIYF. The J gene is TRBJ1-3, the V gene TRBV25-1, with 9 bases matching TRBD1. Germline V lookup: CDR1 MGHDK, CDR2 SYGVNS. Losses at the gene ends were 0 bases for V and 8 bases for J; bases not matched to a gene: 8. This CDR3 region has 16 residues.

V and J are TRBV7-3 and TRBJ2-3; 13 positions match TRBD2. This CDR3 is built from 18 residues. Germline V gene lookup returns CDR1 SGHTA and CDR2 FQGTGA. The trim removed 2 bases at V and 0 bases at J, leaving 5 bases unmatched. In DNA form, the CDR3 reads TGTGCCAGCAGCTTAGGACTAGCGGGGGCACCTAGCACAGATACGCAGTATTTT. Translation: CASSLGLAGAPSTDTQYF.

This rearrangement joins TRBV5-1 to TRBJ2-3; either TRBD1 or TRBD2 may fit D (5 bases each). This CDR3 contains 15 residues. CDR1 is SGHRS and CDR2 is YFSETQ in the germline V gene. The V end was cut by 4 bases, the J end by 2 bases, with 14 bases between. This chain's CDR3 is CASSPSGRNTDTQYF. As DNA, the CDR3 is TGCGCCAGCAGCCCCTCGGGACGGAACACAGATACGCAGTATTTT.